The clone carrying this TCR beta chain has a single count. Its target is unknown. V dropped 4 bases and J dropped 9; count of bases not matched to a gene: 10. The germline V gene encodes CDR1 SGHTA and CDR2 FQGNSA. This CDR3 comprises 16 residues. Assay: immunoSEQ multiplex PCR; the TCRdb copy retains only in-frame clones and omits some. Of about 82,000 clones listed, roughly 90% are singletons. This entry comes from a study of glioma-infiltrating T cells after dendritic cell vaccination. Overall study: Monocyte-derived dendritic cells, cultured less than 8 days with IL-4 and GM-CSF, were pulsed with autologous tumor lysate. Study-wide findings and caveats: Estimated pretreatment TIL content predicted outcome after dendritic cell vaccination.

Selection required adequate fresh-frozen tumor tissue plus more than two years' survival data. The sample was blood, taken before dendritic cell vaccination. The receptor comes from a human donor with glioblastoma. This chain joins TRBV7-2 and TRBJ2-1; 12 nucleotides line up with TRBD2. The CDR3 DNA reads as TGTGCCAGCAGCTCGACTAGCGGGAGAAGGGGGGGTGAGCAGTTCTTC. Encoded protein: CASSSTSGRRGGEQFF.